The present T cell receptor (beta chain) was sequenced within a study of neurological immune-mediated disorders. Unsorted libraries were generated from 2 million PBMCs. These cells had been stored in RNAlater at -80 C. This CDR3 is 14 amino acids long. In germline, CDR1 is DFQATT, CDR2 SNEGSKA (reference sequence). The authors made cDNA by 5'RACE with 10-nucleotide random UMIs. TCRdb itself ran the 5' RACE reads through MiXCR, one entry per CDR3 protein. The sample yields roughly 70,000 distinct CDR3 sequences, roughly 3.9% seen once. As concerns this clonotype: Its antigen is undetermined. An end of the junction does not agree with germline; a read error may underlie this.

General study findings and limits: The study found the most TCR clonal expansion in HTLV-1-associated myelopathy and the least in multiple sclerosis, below healthy controls. Repertoires from 18 of 34 multiple sclerosis patients grouped phylogenetically into a related-CDR3 cluster, suggesting a possible signature.

This clonotype was obtained from a man in his thirties or forties with multiple sclerosis. The chain has TRBV20-1 and TRBJ1-5; D might be TRBD1 (5 bases). Sequencing input: PBMCs. In DNA, the CDR3 is TGCAGTGCTAAAGGGACGGCTAGCAATCAGCCCCAGAATTTT. Amino acid sequence: CSAKGTASNQPQNF.